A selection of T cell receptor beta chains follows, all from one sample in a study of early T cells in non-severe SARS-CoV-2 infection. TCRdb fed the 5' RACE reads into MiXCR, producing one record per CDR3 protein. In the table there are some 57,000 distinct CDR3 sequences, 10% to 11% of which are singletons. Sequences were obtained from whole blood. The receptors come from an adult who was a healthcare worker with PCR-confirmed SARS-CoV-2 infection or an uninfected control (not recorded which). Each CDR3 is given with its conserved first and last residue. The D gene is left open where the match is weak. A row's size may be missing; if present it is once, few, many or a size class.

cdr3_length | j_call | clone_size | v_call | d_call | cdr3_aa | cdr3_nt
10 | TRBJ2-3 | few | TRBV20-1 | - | CSAKMDTQYF | TGCAGTGCTAAGATGGATACGCAGTATTTT
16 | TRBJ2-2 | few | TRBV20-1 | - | CSARDDRVGGTGELFF | TGCAGTGCTAGAGATGACAGGGTCGGGGGCACCGGGGAGCTGTTTTTT
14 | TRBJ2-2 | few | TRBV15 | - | CATSRDGNTGELFF | TGTGCCACCAGCAGAGATGGGAACACCGGGGAGCTTTTTTTT
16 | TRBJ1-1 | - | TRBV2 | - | CASSEVVMGTGTEAFF | TGTGCCAGCAGTGAAGTAGTCATGGGTACGGGCACTGAAGCTTTCTTT
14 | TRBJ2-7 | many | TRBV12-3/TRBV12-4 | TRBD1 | CASSFGQVGYEQYF | TGTGCCAGCAGTTTCGGACAGGTTGGCTACGAGCAGTACTTC
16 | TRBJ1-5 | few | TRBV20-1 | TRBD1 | CSAPGQGRIGNQPQHF | TGCAGTGCTCCGGGACAGGGGAGGATCGGCAATCAGCCCCAGCATTTT
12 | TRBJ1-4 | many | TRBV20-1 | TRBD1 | CSARGGGQQLFF | TGCAGTGCTAGGGGCGGGGGACAGCAACTGTTTTTT
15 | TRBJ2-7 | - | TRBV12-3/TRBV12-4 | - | CASSPTWTESYEQYF | TGTGCCAGCAGTCCCACGTGGACAGAAAGCTACGAGCAGTACTTC
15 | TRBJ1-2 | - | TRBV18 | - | CASSPRASANYGYTF | TGTGCCAGCTCACCAAGGGCGTCTGCTAACTATGGCTACACCTTC
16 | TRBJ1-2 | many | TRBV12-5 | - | CASGLELFETRHGYTF | TGTGCTAGTGGTCTCGAATTATTTGAAACCCGCCATGGCTACACCTTC
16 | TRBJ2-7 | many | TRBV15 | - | CATSRDPAGYSYEQYF | TGTGCCACCAGCAGAGATCCTGCGGGGTACTCCTACGAGCAGTACTTC
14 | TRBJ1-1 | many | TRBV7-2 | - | CASSLARLNTEAFF | TGTGCCAGCAGCTTAGCCAGGTTGAACACTGAAGCTTTCTTT
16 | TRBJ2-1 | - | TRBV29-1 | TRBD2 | CSVLAGGPRYYNEQFF | TGCAGCGTTCTAGCGGGGGGGCCACGCTACTACAATGAGCAGTTCTTC
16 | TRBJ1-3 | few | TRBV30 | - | CAWTPAWPFSGNTIYF | TGTGCCTGGACCCCGGCATGGCCCTTCTCTGGAAACACCATATATTTT
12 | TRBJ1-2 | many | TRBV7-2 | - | CASSPTPYGYTF | TGTGCCAGCAGCCCTACCCCGTATGGCTACACCTTC
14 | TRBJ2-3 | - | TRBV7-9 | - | CASSLAEGADTQYF | TGTGCCAGCAGCTTAGCGGAGGGAGCAGATACGCAGTATTTT
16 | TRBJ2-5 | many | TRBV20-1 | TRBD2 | CSATPGVAGGRRTQYF | TGCAGTGCTACCCCGGGGGTAGCGGGGGGGCGGAGGACCCAGTACTTC
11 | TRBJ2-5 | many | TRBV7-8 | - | CASSFKETQYF | TGTGCCAGCAGCTTTAAAGAGACCCAGTACTTC
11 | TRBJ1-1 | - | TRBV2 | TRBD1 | CASRDRGSDFF | TGTGCCAGCAGGGACAGGGGTTCAGATTTCTTT
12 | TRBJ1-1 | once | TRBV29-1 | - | CSVAFLKGEAFF | TGCAGCGTTGCTTTTTTGAAGGGTGAAGCTTTCTTT
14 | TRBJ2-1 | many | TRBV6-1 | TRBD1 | CASRRTGKSNEQFF | TGTGCCAGCCGGCGGACAGGGAAAAGCAATGAGCAGTTCTTC
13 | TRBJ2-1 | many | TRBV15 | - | CATSRRLTHEQFF | TGTGCCACCAGCAGGCGCCTGACCCATGAGCAGTTCTTC
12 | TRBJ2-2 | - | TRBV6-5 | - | CASSYNTGELFF | TGTGCCAGCAGTTACAACACCGGGGAGCTGTTTTTT
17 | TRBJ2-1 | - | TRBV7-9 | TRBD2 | CASSPDSGAFPYNEQFF | TGTGCCAGCAGCCCGGATAGCGGGGCATTTCCCTACAATGAGCAGTTCTTC
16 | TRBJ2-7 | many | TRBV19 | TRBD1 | CASSPGTGKSSYEQYF | TGTGCCAGTAGCCCTGGGACAGGGAAATCTTCCTACGAGCAGTACTTC
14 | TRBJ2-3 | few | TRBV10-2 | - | CASSEIVRPIPQYF | TGCGCCAGCAGTGAGATCGTACGTCCCATCCCGCAGTATTTT
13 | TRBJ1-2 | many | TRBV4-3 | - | CASSQDGRGGYTF | TGCGCCAGCAGCCAAGATGGCCGGGGAGGCTACACCTTC
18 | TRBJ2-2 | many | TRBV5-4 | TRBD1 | CASSLAPIGQGKAGELFF | TGTGCCAGCAGCTTGGCTCCAATAGGACAGGGTAAAGCCGGGGAGCTGTTTTTT
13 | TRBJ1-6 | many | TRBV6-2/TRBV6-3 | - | CASTLNYNSPLHF | TGTGCCAGCACCCTGAACTATAATTCACCCCTCCACTTT
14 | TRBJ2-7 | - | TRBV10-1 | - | CASSEGGSTYEQYF | TGCGCCAGCAGTGAGGGGGGGAGTACCTACGAGCAGTACTTC